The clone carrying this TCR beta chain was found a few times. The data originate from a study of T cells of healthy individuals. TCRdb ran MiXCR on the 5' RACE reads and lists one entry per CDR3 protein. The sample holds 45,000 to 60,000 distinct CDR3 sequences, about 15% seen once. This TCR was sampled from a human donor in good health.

CDR3 region: CSVQRETSYNEQFF. CDR3 coding DNA: TGCAGTGTTCAGCGGGAGACGTCCTACAATGAGCAGTTCTTC. This rearrangement joins TRBV20-1 to TRBJ2-1; 8 positions match TRBD2. The CDR3 totals 14 residues. V was pared by 7 bases and J by 1 base, with 6 bases of the junction left unmatched. The germline gives CDR1 DFQATT, CDR2 SNEGSKA (reference sequence).